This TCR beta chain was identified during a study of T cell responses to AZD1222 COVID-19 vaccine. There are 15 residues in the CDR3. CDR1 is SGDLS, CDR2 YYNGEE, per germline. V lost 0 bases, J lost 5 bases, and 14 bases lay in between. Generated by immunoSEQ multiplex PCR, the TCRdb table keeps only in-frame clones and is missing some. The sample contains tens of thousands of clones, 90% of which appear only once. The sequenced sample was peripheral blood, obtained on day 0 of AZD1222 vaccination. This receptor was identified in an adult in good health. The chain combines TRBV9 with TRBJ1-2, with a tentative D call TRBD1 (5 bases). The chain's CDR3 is CASSVGSDSSYGYTF. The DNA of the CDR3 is TGTGCCAGCAGCGTAGGGAGCGACAGTTCGTATGGCTACACCTTC.